These T cell receptor beta chains were read from a single sample in a study of blood T cell repertoires in COVID-19. The assay was immunoSEQ multiplex PCR, and TCRdb's table has in-frame clones only and misses some. The sample shows 200,000 to 250,000 clones, around 92% of them seen only once. Sequencing used peripheral blood. Source of these receptors: a man aged 30-40 years with acute or convalescent COVID-19. CDR3s include the opening cysteine and the closing phenylalanine or tryptophan. D genes are given only for firm matches. Clone size appears in some rows only: once, few, many, or a class for an expanded clone.

V	D	J	size	CDR3	DNA
TRBV5-1	.	TRBJ2-2	few	CASRSGENTGELFF	TGCGCCAGCAGATCCGGAGAGAACACCGGGGAGCTGTTTTTT
TRBV19	TRBD1	TRBJ1-2	.	CASSTGTVAYGYTF	TGTGCCAGTAGTACCGGGACAGTCGCCTATGGCTACACCTTC
TRBV5-1	TRBD1	TRBJ2-2	.	CASSFRQGGYTGELFF	TGCGCCAGCAGCTTCCGACAGGGGGGCTACACCGGGGAGCTGTTTTTT
TRBV28	TRBD2	TRBJ2-1	.	CASLWTSGDNEQFF	TGTGCCAGCCTGTGGACTAGCGGTGACAATGAGCAGTTCTTC
TRBV4-2	.	TRBJ2-3	.	CASSPSRMDRRTDTQYF	TGTGCCAGCAGCCCATCCCGCATGGACAGACGCACAGATACGCAGTATTTT
TRBV11-3	TRBD2	TRBJ2-5	.	CASSPELAGGPEMSQYF	TGTGCCAGCAGCCCGGAGTTAGCGGGAGGGCCCGAGATGTCCCAGTACTTC
TRBV5-1	.	TRBJ1-2	.	CASSPGQLYYGYTF	TGCGCCAGCAGCCCAGGACAGCTTTACTATGGCTACACCTTC
TRBV3-1/TRBV3-2	.	TRBJ2-7	.	CASSPLDRTYEQYF	TGTGCCAGCAGCCCGCTGGACAGAACCTACGAGCAGTACTTC
TRBV15	TRBD2	TRBJ2-3	few	CATSRDRSGSRGYF	TGTGCCACCAGCAGAGATCGGAGCGGGAGCCGAGGGTATTTT
TRBV9	.	TRBJ1-3	once	CASSVISELTSGNTIYF	TGTGCCAGCAGCGTAATTTCTGAGTTAACCTCTGGAAACACCATATATTTT
TRBV5-1	.	TRBJ1-6	.	CASSWEGGNSPLHF	TGCGCCAGCAGTTGGGAAGGGGGTAATTCACCCCTCCACTTT
TRBV6-5	TRBD1	TRBJ2-7	.	CASSYRQGDEQYF	TGTGCCAGCAGTTATCGACAGGGGGACGAGCAGTACTTC
TRBV10-3	TRBD2	TRBJ2-3	.	CAIATSGGTDTQYF	TGTGCCATCGCGACTAGCGGGGGAACAGATACGCAGTATTTT
TRBV5-1	.	TRBJ2-1	.	CASSLGQGNFNEQFF	TGCGCCAGCAGCTTGGGGCAGGGGAATTTCAATGAGCAGTTCTTC
TRBV19	TRBD1	TRBJ1-2	.	CASSDGRGLYGYTF	TGTGCCAGTAGTGACGGCAGGGGGCTCTATGGCTACACCTTC
TRBV5-4	TRBD1	TRBJ1-1	.	CASSVTGASNTEAFF	TGTGCCAGCAGCGTGACAGGGGCTTCGAACACTGAAGCTTTCTTT
TRBV30	TRBD1	TRBJ1-2	.	CAWSVDRGRANYGYTF	TGTGCCTGGAGCGTCGATAGGGGGCGGGCTAACTATGGCTACACCTTC
TRBV2	.	TRBJ1-3	few	CASSEGHSGNTIYF	TGTGCCAGCAGTGAAGGTCACTCTGGAAACACCATATATTTT
TRBV27	TRBD1	TRBJ2-1	.	CASRTGGTYNEQFF	TGTGCCAGCCGGACAGGGGGGACCTACAATGAGCAGTTCTTC
TRBV4-1	TRBD1	TRBJ1-6	.	CASSQVRDRFTPLHF	TGCGCCAGCAGCCAAGTGAGGGACAGATTTACACCCCTCCACTTT
TRBV28	.	TRBJ2-3	.	CASHLTSTGTQYF	TGTGCTAGCCATCTTACAAGCACAGGTACGCAGTATTTT
TRBV7-3	.	TRBJ2-5	.	CASSLTHGKETQYF	TGTGCCAGCAGCTTAACTCACGGGAAGGAGACCCAGTACTTC
TRBV5-1	TRBD2	TRBJ2-3	.	CASSLVGLGSDTQYF	TGCGCCAGCAGCTTGGTGGGACTAGGATCAGATACGCAGTATTTT
TRBV6-5	.	TRBJ1-1	.	CASIIQVNTEAFF	TGTGCCAGCATTATACAGGTGAATACTGAAGCTTTCTTT
TRBV27	TRBD2	TRBJ2-1	few	CASRDGTSTNNEQFF	TGTGCCAGCAGAGACGGGACTAGCACAAACAATGAGCAGTTCTTC
TRBV11-2	.	TRBJ2-5	few	CASSYLQGSETQYF	TGTGCCAGCAGCTATCTTCAGGGGTCGGAGACCCAGTACTTC
TRBV5-1	.	TRBJ1-6	once	CASTSGGDNSPLHF	TGCGCCAGCACCTCTGGGGGGGATAATTCACCCCTCCACTTT
TRBV7-2	.	TRBJ2-3	.	CASSFRGDTQYF	TGTGCCAGCAGTTTCAGAGGAGATACGCAGTATTTT
TRBV6-5	TRBD2	TRBJ2-4	.	CASSQTSGAKNIQYF	TGTGCCAGCAGTCAGACTAGCGGGGCCAAAAACATTCAGTACTTC
TRBV11-3	TRBD2	TRBJ2-1	.	CASSLLTSGNNEQFF	TGTGCCAGCAGCTTGTTAACTAGCGGAAACAATGAGCAGTTCTTC
TRBV10-2	.	TRBJ1-1	.	CASKSGGPLNTEAFF	TGCGCCAGCAAGTCAGGAGGGCCACTGAACACTGAAGCTTTCTTT
TRBV28	.	TRBJ1-1	.	CASSLSGTEAFF	TGTGCCAGCAGTTTGTCCGGGACTGAAGCTTTCTTT
TRBV6-6	TRBD2	TRBJ2-1	.	CASSYIGGGEQFF	TGTGCCAGCAGTTACATCGGGGGGGGTGAGCAGTTCTTC
TRBV5-4	TRBD1	TRBJ2-3	.	CASSLAFGQGTTDTQYF	TGTGCCAGCAGCTTGGCGTTCGGACAGGGGACCACAGATACGCAGTATTTT
TRBV2	TRBD1	TRBJ1-5	.	CASRAEGARGNQPQHF	TGTGCCAGTCGGGCGGAGGGGGCGAGGGGCAATCAGCCCCAGCATTTT
TRBV12-3/TRBV12-4	.	TRBJ1-2	.	CASSPMTGYGYTF	TGTGCCAGCAGCCCGATGACAGGCTATGGCTACACCTTC
TRBV19	TRBD2	TRBJ2-5	.	CASSLAGVRPETQYF	TGTGCCAGTAGTCTAGCGGGGGTAAGACCAGAGACCCAGTACTTC
TRBV7-3	.	TRBJ2-1	.	CASSLLARSHEQFF	TGTGCCAGCAGCTTATTGGCTAGAAGCCATGAGCAGTTCTTC
TRBV9	.	TRBJ1-6	.	CASSVAWGDGLNSPLHF	TGTGCCAGCAGCGTAGCTTGGGGAGACGGATTAAATTCACCCCTCCACTTT
TRBV5-1	TRBD1	TRBJ2-3	.	CASSLGQGPDTQYF	TGCGCCAGCAGCCTGGGACAGGGCCCAGATACGCAGTATTTT
TRBV9	.	TRBJ2-3	.	CASTPVGATDTQYF	TGTGCCAGCACCCCAGTTGGGGCCACAGATACGCAGTATTTT